This is a list of T cell receptor beta chains from one sample in a study of blood T cell repertoires in COVID-19. Produced via immunoSEQ multiplex PCR; TCRdb's table is partial and in-frame only. The sample shows about 36,000 clones, about nine tenths of them seen only once. Sequencing used peripheral blood. These TCRs come from a human donor in a cohort sampled during active COVID-19. The CDR3 runs from the conserved cysteine through the conserved F or W. The D gene is left open where the match is weak.

v_call cdr3_length d_call cdr3_aa
TRBV28 19 TRBD1 CASSFRRQGVKPYNSPLHF
TRBV6-4 16 TRBD2 CASSDSLGGRSDEQFF
TRBV2 14 . CASSEGSVNQPQHF
TRBV15 15 TRBD1 CATRFGGQRNQPQHF
TRBV5-1 15 TRBD2 CASSLLGRGTDTQYF
TRBV27 18 TRBD1 CASSSTPRTGGLDNEQFF
TRBV29-1 13 TRBD1 CSVWGQGNYGYTF
TRBV11-3 17 TRBD2 CASSLDVRLAGTGELFF
TRBV12-3/TRBV12-4 13 . CASSLFRNEKLFF
TRBV19 14 . CASGPWGRWSEAFF
TRBV7-2 18 . CASSLALLGLGSDQPQHF
TRBV10-3 11 . CAIGLYNEQFF
TRBV15 17 TRBD1 CATSRDIGGQGADTQYF
TRBV2 13 . CASSEDARSPLHF
TRBV27 16 TRBD1 CASSSRTGRFTDTQYF
TRBV25-1 15 TRBD1 CASSESGTVNNEQFF
TRBV4-3 20 TRBD2 CASSQDAPRPGLAVTDTQYF
TRBV19 14 . CASSMRTANSPLHF
TRBV28 12 . CASSFVAGELFF
TRBV9 16 . CASSVSPGGLNTEAFF
TRBV21-1 15 . CASSPGAGPVNEQYF
TRBV14 14 TRBD1 CASARDRGNYGYTF
TRBV28 16 . CASSPPQGPQGEPQHF
TRBV30 15 TRBD1 CAWSEGTVGTDTQYF
TRBV6-5 16 TRBD2 CASSYSASGSLYEQYF
TRBV20-1 15 TRBD1 CSASAGTAINYGYTF
TRBV9 17 TRBD1 CASSGQGSKGSYNEQFF
TRBV28 15 . CASSVNRLGNQPQHF
TRBV28 15 TRBD1 CASSLFLGQAGTQYF
TRBV28 14 . CASSQTATNEKLFF
TRBV7-8 15 TRBD1 CASSLRTGSLEKLFF
TRBV6-6 14 . CASSRSGQNTEAFF
TRBV28 16 . CASSTPGQHYQETQYF
TRBV6-1 15 . CASSEAGTFPNEQYF
TRBV18 15 TRBD2 CASSPRTSGYNEQFF
TRBV5-1 14 . CASSLAGQGGGYTF
TRBV5-1 17 . CASSWGRYRAPGQEAFF
TRBV9 17 TRBD2 CASSVVAAGGPEDTQYF
TRBV5-1 15 . CASSLEEGNTDTQYF
TRBV9 13 . CASSVAAAHEQFF
TRBV11-2 13 TRBD1 CASSRDRVNEQYF
TRBV28 16 TRBD1 CASRTGGGGSNQPQHF
TRBV3-1/TRBV3-2 13 . CASSQVQANTIYF
TRBV29-1 13 . CSVAGQLSNVGTF
TRBV5-1 15 . CASSWRDSSTDTQYF
TRBV7-2 13 . CASSIQEGTEAFF
TRBV18 14 . CASSPLQGTGELFF
TRBV7-2 14 TRBD2 CASSLREGRNEQFF
TRBV7-9 13 . CASSLGQNYGYTF
TRBV5-1 16 TRBD2 CASSPVAGVSYNEQFF
TRBV28 14 TRBD1 CASSLRTGGTEAFF
TRBV19 15 TRBD1 CASSTQGQGAYEQYF
TRBV9 15 . CASSVTGAMNTEAFF
TRBV3-1/TRBV3-2 15 . CASSHRQAGTGELFF